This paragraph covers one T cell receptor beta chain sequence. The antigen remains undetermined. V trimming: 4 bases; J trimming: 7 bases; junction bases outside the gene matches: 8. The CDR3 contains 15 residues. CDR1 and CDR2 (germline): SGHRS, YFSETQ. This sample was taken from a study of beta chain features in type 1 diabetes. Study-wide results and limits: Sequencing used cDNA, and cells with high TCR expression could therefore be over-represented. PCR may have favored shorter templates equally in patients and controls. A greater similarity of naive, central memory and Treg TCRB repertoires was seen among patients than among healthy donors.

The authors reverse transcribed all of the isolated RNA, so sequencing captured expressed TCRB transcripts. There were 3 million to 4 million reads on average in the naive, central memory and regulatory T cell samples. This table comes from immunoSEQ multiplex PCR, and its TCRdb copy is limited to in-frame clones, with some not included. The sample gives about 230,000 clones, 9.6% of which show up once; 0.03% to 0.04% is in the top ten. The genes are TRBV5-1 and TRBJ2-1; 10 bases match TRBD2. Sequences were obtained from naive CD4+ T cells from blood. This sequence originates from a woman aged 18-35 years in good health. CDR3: CASSLIAGGSNEQFF. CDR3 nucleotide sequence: TGCGCCAGCAGCCTTATAGCGGGAGGATCAAATGAGCAGTTCTTC.